Below, 18 T cell receptor beta chains from the same sample are listed, as sequenced in a study of blood T cell repertoires in COVID-19. The data were produced by immunoSEQ multiplex PCR, yet TCRdb's version contains in-frame clones alone and is incomplete. The repertoire has some 400,000 clones, approximately 87% of them found once; the top ten carry over 2%. The sample taken for sequencing was peripheral blood. All receptors derive from an older woman with COVID-19, enrolled during active disease.

The chain carries TRBV19 and TRBJ1-6; 7 bases line up with TRBD1. With V trimmed by 7 bases and J by 5 bases, 11 bases remained unmatched. Germline values: CDR1 LNHDA, CDR2 SQIVND (reference sequence). The CDR3 contains 16 residues. CDR3 in amino acids: CASTTRLTGNNSPLHF. The CDR3 DNA follows: TGTGCCAGTACCACCCGACTGACAGGGAATAATTCACCCCTCCACTTT.

The chain couples TRBV10-3 to TRBJ1-1; TRBD1 aligns across 8 bases. CDR1 and CDR2 (germline): ENHRY, SYGVKD. The CDR3 consists of 15 residues. V shed 4 bases, J shed 2 bases, and the junction held 6 bases outside the gene matches. The DNA for the CDR3 is TGTGCCATCAGTGCGACCGACAGGGGTAACACTGAAGCTTTCTTT. Translating gives CAISATDRGNTEAFF.

The V gene is TRBV28, the J gene TRBJ1-5; D might be TRBD1 (5 bases). This CDR3 spans 14 amino acids. Per germline, CDR1 MDHEN and CDR2 SYDVKM. With 5 bases removed from V and 9 bases from J, the gap between germline ends came to 17 bases. CDR3 sequence (DNA): TGTGCCAGCAGTCCAACAGGTCTTCTAGGGCCCCAGCATTTT. Encoded protein: CASSPTGLLGPQHF.

The DNA of the CDR3 is TGCGCCAGCAGCTTCGACAGGGATTTGGGCACTGAAGCTTTCTTT. It specifies CASSFDRDLGTEAFF. This sequence joins TRBV4-1 and TRBJ1-1, with TRBD1 matching over 7 bases. V was pared by 5 bases and J by 4 bases, with 10 bases of the junction left unmatched. The CDR3 runs 15 residues. Germline V gene sequence: CDR1 MGHRA, CDR2 YSYEKL.

The rearrangement joins TRBV12-3 or TRBV12-4 to TRBJ1-1; TRBD1 matches 9 bases. The CDR3 runs 13 residues. V lost 4 bases to trimming and J lost 5 bases; unmatched junction nucleotides: 2. The CDR3 DNA is TGTGCCAGCAGTTCCGGACAGGGGACTGAAGCTTTCTTT. Its protein product is CASSSGQGTEAFF.

The chain carries TRBV4-1 and TRBJ1-3, with 10 bases matching TRBD1. The CDR3 has 19 amino acids. Germline loops: CDR1 MGHRA, CDR2 YSYEKL. J gave up 0 bases and V 1 base, and 9 bases lay outside the gene matches. The CDR3, as DNA: TGCGCCAGCAGCCAAGCCCCGGAGGGACAGGGGTTCTCTGGAAACACCATATATTTT. It codes for CASSQAPEGQGFSGNTIYF.

J is TRBJ2-7 and V is TRBV5-1; maybe TRBD1 (6 bases). Trimming shortened V by 7 bases and J by 2 bases, and 16 bases separated the two germline ends. In germline, CDR1 is SGHRS, CDR2 YFSETQ. The CDR3 runs 14 residues. CDR3 residues: CASAPRTATYEQYF. DNA of the CDR3: TGCGCCAGCGCTCCTCGGACAGCAACCTACGAGCAGTACTTC.

V and J are TRBV3-1 (or the pseudogene TRBV3-2) and TRBJ2-5; TRBD2 matches at 7 bases. CDR1 and CDR2 (germline): LGHDT, YNNKEL (reference sequence). The CDR3 is 12 residues long. J was trimmed by 8 bases and V by 4 bases; bases with no gene match: 4. The CDR3 here is CASSRPGGTQYF. In DNA form, the CDR3 reads TGTGCCAGCAGCCGACCGGGGGGTACCCAGTACTTC.

The chain carries TRBV5-1 and TRBJ2-3; TRBD2 matches at 7 bases. This CDR3 contains 17 residues. Trimming at V came to 5 bases and at J to 2 bases, leaving 14 bases not matched to a gene. CDR1 is SGHRS and CDR2 is YFSETQ in the germline V gene. In nucleotides, the CDR3 is TGCGCCAGCAGGGGATCTGGGGGAGGGACCACCACAGATACGCAGTATTTT. Its translation is CASRGSGGGTTTDTQYF.

The chain is built from TRBV29-1 and TRBJ1-3; 7 nucleotides line up with TRBD1. V lost 7 bases, J lost 4 bases, and 4 bases stayed unmatched. The germline V gene has CDR1 SQVTM and CDR2 ANQGSEA. The CDR3 consists of 12 residues. In DNA, the CDR3 is TGCAGCGCCGGACAGGTGGGAAACACCATATATTTT. This translates into CSAGQVGNTIYF.

This clone occurred once. This chain connects TRBV19 to TRBJ2-1; 9 nucleotides align to TRBD2. This CDR3 has 16 amino acids. Germline CDR1 is LNHDA and CDR2 is SQIVND (reference sequence). V shed 5 bases, J shed 5 bases, and the junction held 10 bases outside the gene matches. The CDR3: CASSPTGLAGNNEQFF. The CDR3 DNA follows: TGTGCCAGTAGTCCGACGGGGCTAGCGGGGAACAATGAGCAGTTCTTC.

This chain links TRBV5-8 with TRBJ2-3, with 7 bases lining up with TRBD1. The CDR3 totals 14 residues. The V segment lost 2 bases and the J segment 3 bases; nucleotides outside the gene matches: 3. Per the germline V gene, CDR1 is SGHTS and CDR2 is YDEGEE. In DNA, the CDR3 is TGTGCCAGCAGCTTTACAGGGGAAACAGATACGCAGTATTTT. Translation gives CASSFTGETDTQYF.

The gene calls are TRBV5-8 and TRBJ1-6, with no clear D. The CDR3 length is 15 residues. Trimming cost V 9 bases and J 6 bases, with 19 bases left between them. Germline-derived CDR1 and CDR2 are SGHTS and YDEGEE. Here the CDR3 DNA reads TGTGCCACCCACCCGGGGTATCTGCTTAATTCACCCCTCCACTTT. As protein: CATHPGYLLNSPLHF.

The chain joins TRBV27 to TRBJ2-2, with 12 bases identical to TRBD2. V lost 3 bases and J lost 7; bases outside the gene matches: 12. CDR3 length: 18 amino acids. Germline V CDR1 and CDR2: MNHEY, SMNVEV (reference sequence). CDR3 region: CASSLPLTSGGRLGELFF. For the CDR3, the DNA is TGTGCCAGCAGTTTGCCCCTGACTAGCGGGGGCCGTCTCGGGGAGCTGTTTTTT.

J is TRBJ1-5 and V is TRBV7-3; perhaps TRBD1 as D (6 bases). V shed 5 bases and J shed 4 bases, with 18 bases lying between them. The CDR3 length is 16 residues. Germline V gene data show CDR1 as SGHTA and CDR2 as FQGTGA. The CDR3 sequence is CASSHCGGHLNQPQHF. The CDR3 coding sequence is TGTGCCAGCAGCCACTGCGGGGGACACTTAAATCAGCCCCAGCATTTT.

The chain links TRBV27 to TRBJ1-4, with unresolved D. The CDR3 extends over 17 amino acids. The V gene's germline CDR1 is MNHEY and CDR2 SMNVEV (reference sequence). With 8 bases removed from V and 1 base from J, the gap between germline ends came to 20 bases. The DNA of the CDR3 is TGTGCCAGCGCTTCCGTTCTGCTGGGCCGAACTAATGAAAAACTGTTTTTT. Encoded protein: CASASVLLGRTNEKLFF.

This chain joins TRBV11-2 and TRBJ1-6; D is uncertain. Deletions cut 0 bases from V and 16 bases from J, with 16 bases between. Germline V CDR1 and CDR2: SGHAT, FQNNGV. The CDR3 is 14 amino acids. CDR3 amino acids: CASSLDLPGLLLHF. In nucleotides, the CDR3 is TGTGCCAGCAGCTTAGATCTGCCGGGGTTATTACTCCACTTT.

This chain uses TRBV18 with TRBJ1-2; D is uncertain. The length of the CDR3 is 12 residues. V was shortened by 2 bases and J by 8 bases, with 9 bases between the two germline ends. Germline CDR1 reads KGHSH; CDR2 reads LQKENI. CDR3 sequence: CASSPSGSGYTF. CDR3 nucleotides: TGTGCCAGCTCACCATCCGGTTCGGGCTACACCTTC.